This passage covers 27 T cell receptor beta chains from one sample sequenced in a study of shared clonotypes between healthy human individuals. Profiled with immunoSEQ multiplex PCR; TCRdb holds only in-frame clones, not every one. The repertoire holds 740,000 or so clones, with approximately 73% as singletons. Sequencing was done on a sample of memory CD4+ T cells sorted from blood. Subset meaning: CD45RA-negative fraction. Receptor source: a woman aged 30 to 39 in good health.

The CDR3 coding sequence is TGTGCCAGCACCCCGGGGATTGGCTACACCTTC. Translated: CASTPGIGYTF. The V call is TRBV6-5, the J call TRBJ1-2; D gene ambiguous. Deletions cut 7 bases from V and 7 bases from J, with 10 bases between. The germline gives CDR1 MNHEY, CDR2 SVGAGI. There are 11 residues in the CDR3.

CDR3: CASSPRPGSYNEQFF. The DNA of the CDR3 is TGTGCCAGCAGCCCCCGGCCCGGGTCATACAATGAGCAGTTCTTC. The chain recombines TRBV5-6 with TRBJ2-1; no firm D call. This CDR3 is built from 15 residues. The germline V gene encodes CDR1 SGHDT and CDR2 YYEEEE. V was clipped by 4 bases and J by 4 bases, with 15 bases between them.

The V call is TRBV28, the J call TRBJ1-5; possible D gene TRBD1, 5 bases. Between the trimmed V and J ends, which lost 6 bases and 6 bases, there was a span of 18 bases. CDR3 length equals 15 residues. CDR1 and CDR2 (germline): MDHEN, SYDVKM. The CDR3 nucleotides read TGTGCCAGCAGCGGGGGTTCCAGGGTTGGTCAGCCCCAGCATTTT. It is translated as CASSGGSRVGQPQHF. Full variable domain (rest looked up from reference TRBV28 and TRBJ1-5): DVKVTQSSRYLVKRTGEKVFLECVQDMDHENMFWYRQDPGLGLRLIYFSYDVKMKEKGDIPEGYSVSREKKERFSLILESASTNQTSMYLCASSGGSRVGQPQHFGDGTRLSIL.

In this sample, this clone turned up many times. J is TRBJ2-3 and V is TRBV27; 10 nucleotides align to TRBD2. Germline V gene sequence: CDR1 MNHEY, CDR2 SMNVEV (reference sequence). The CDR3 extends over 15 amino acids. V dropped 2 bases and J dropped 4; count of bases not matched to a gene: 3. The CDR3: CASSLGLAGADTQYF. The CDR3 coding sequence is TGTGCCAGCAGTTTAGGCCTAGCGGGAGCAGATACGCAGTATTTT.

This clone has just one count. This chain links TRBV7-9 with TRBJ2-7; no clear D gene. Between the trimmed V and J ends, which lost 4 bases and 0 bases, there was a span of 10 bases. The CDR3 runs to 14 residues. Germline lookup yields CDR1 SEHNR and CDR2 FQNEAQ (reference sequence). The CDR3 loop reads CASSWPWASYEQYF. CDR3 nucleotide sequence: TGTGCCAGCAGCTGGCCTTGGGCCTCCTACGAGCAGTACTTC.

The chain combines TRBV18 with TRBJ2-7; the D is unclear. The CDR3 contains 14 residues. V was trimmed by 4 bases and J by 1 base, leaving 11 bases between them. CDR1 is KGHSH and CDR2 is LQKENI in the germline V gene. The CDR3, as DNA: TGTGCCAGCTCACGCGTAAGGGTTTCCTACGAGCAGTACTTC. This codes for CASSRVRVSYEQYF. The entire variable domain, with the rest obtained from reference TRBV18 and TRBJ2-7, is as follows: NAGVMQNPRHLVRRRGQEARLRCSPMKGHSHVYWYRQLPEEGLKFMVYLQKENIIDESGMPKERFSAEFPKEGPSILRIQQVVRGDSAAYFCASSRVRVSYEQYFGPGTRLTVT.

In this sample, this clone turned up a few times. Other nucleotide sequences in the sample specify the same CDR3. This chain connects TRBV5-1 to TRBJ1-2; D perhaps matches TRBD1 (6 bases). Germline lookup yields CDR1 SGHRS and CDR2 YFSETQ. The CDR3 length is 14 residues. The germline V and J ends were trimmed by 7 bases and 7 bases, with 20 bases remaining between them. In DNA form, the CDR3 reads TGCGCCAGCGAGCCGGGACACGGCTACGGTGGCTACACCTTC. Its translation is CASEPGHGYGGYTF. Together with reference TRBV5-1 and TRBJ1-2, the CDR3 gives the full variable domain: KAGVTQTPRYLIKTRGQQVTLSCSPISGHRSVSWYQQTPGQGLQFLFEYFSETQRNKGNFPGRFSGRQFSNSRSEMNVSTLELGDSALYLCASEPGHGYGGYTFGSGTRLTVV.

This rearrangement joins TRBV6-4 to TRBJ1-1; D uncertain. Germline V gives CDR1 MRHNA, CDR2 SNTAGT. The CDR3 is 13 amino acids. V was cut by 6 bases and J by 1 base, with 9 bases left in between. CDR3 amino acids: CASSSRENTEAFF. The CDR3 coding sequence is TGTGCCAGCAGCTCCCGGGAGAACACTGAAGCTTTCTTT.

This clone was found a few times. V usage is TRBV5-5 and J usage is TRBJ2-7; 8 bases fit TRBD2. J lost 4 bases, V lost 1 base, and 4 bases had no gene match. The CDR3 loop spans 14 amino acids. Per germline, CDR1 SGHKS and CDR2 YYEKEE (reference sequence). CDR3 region: CASSLLAGLYEQYF. Here the CDR3 DNA reads TGTGCCAGCAGCTTGCTAGCGGGTCTGTACGAGCAGTACTTC.

The rearrangement links TRBV11-2 to TRBJ2-3, with 7 bases fitting TRBD2. The V gene's germline CDR1 is SGHAT and CDR2 FQNNGV. With V trimmed by 6 bases and J by 5 bases, 8 bases remained unmatched. The CDR3 sequence is 14 residues long. This CDR3 reads CASRRAGRKDTQYF. DNA of the CDR3: TGTGCCAGCAGAAGAGCGGGGCGCAAAGATACGCAGTATTTT.

This clone occurred once. The V gene is TRBV28, the J gene TRBJ1-5; no clear D. The length of the CDR3 is 13 residues. Between the trimmed V and J ends, which lost 3 bases and 4 bases, there was a span of 7 bases. The germline CDR1 and CDR2 sequences are MDHEN and SYDVKM. The CDR3 spells CASSLSGNQPQHF. CDR3 in DNA: TGTGCCAGCAGTTTGTCTGGGAATCAGCCCCAGCATTTT.

This clone was seen a single time. The chain uses TRBV19 and TRBJ2-3; 9 bases line up with TRBD1. This CDR3 region has 15 residues. The germline V gene encodes CDR1 LNHDA and CDR2 SQIVND (reference sequence). Trimming at V came to 3 bases and at J to 5 bases, leaving 6 bases not matched to a gene. CDR3 protein: CASSIPGTGRDTQYF. As DNA, the CDR3 is TGTGCCAGTAGTATCCCTGGGACAGGGCGAGATACGCAGTATTTT.

The V and J genes are TRBV29-1 and TRBJ2-7; D might be TRBD1 (8 bases). This CDR3 comprises 17 residues. Deletions cut 7 bases from V and 6 bases from J, with 31 bases between. CDR1 is SQVTM and CDR2 is ANQGSEA in the germline V gene. The CDR3 sequence: CSATISGGRGRSGEQYF. As DNA, the CDR3 is TGCAGCGCCACGATCTCGGGAGGCAGGGGGCGATCCGGCGAGCAGTACTTC.

V is TRBV5-1 and J is TRBJ2-5; 8 bases fit TRBD1. The germline V gene encodes CDR1 SGHRS and CDR2 YFSETQ. The CDR3 length is 12 residues. After removal of 5 bases from V and 5 bases from J, the junction contained 2 bases not matched to a gene. The CDR3 DNA follows: TGCGCCAGCAGACAGGGGGGTGAGACCCAGTACTTC. Protein: CASRQGGETQYF. The full variable domain, rest sourced from reference TRBV5-1 and TRBJ2-5, is KAGVTQTPRYLIKTRGQQVTLSCSPISGHRSVSWYQQTPGQGLQFLFEYFSETQRNKGNFPGRFSGRQFSNSRSEMNVSTLELGDSALYLCASRQGGETQYFGPGTRLLVL.

This clone was observed once. The V call is TRBV19, the J call TRBJ1-6, with unresolved D. The ends were cut back, 11 bases at V and 12 bases at J, with 20 bases in the middle. This CDR3 spans 13 amino acids. CDR1 is LNHDA and CDR2 is SQIVND in the germline V gene (reference sequence). The CDR3 protein is CASQEVNGGPLHF. The CDR3 DNA reads as TGTGCCTCCCAAGAGGTAAACGGTGGACCCCTCCACTTT.

This clone was recorded only once. The chain combines TRBV7-9 with TRBJ2-7; D possibly corresponds to TRBD2 (6 bases). Germline V gene data show CDR1 as SEHNR and CDR2 as FQNEAQ (reference sequence). V was shortened by 5 bases and J by 2 bases, with 16 bases between the two germline ends. The CDR3 contains 15 residues. CDR3 bases: TGTGCCAGCAGCCTTGGGGCGGGGTCCACCTACGAGCAGTACTTC. This sequence encodes CASSLGAGSTYEQYF.

This chain joins TRBV2 and TRBJ2-1; D is perhaps TRBD2 (6 bases). V lost 3 bases, J lost 4 bases, and 13 bases lay in between. The CDR3 is 15 residues long. Germline V lookup: CDR1 SNHLY, CDR2 FYNNEI. The CDR3 sequence is CASSEEGRAYNEQFF. CDR3 DNA: TGTGCCAGCAGTGAGGAGGGGAGAGCTTACAATGAGCAGTTCTTC.

V and J are TRBV5-1 and TRBJ2-5, with a tentative D call TRBD2 (5 bases). Germline values: CDR1 SGHRS, CDR2 YFSETQ. V lost 7 bases and J lost 3, with 16 bases in between. The CDR3 has 14 amino acids. CDR3 sequence reads: CASAPGEGKETQYF. CDR3 sequence (DNA): TGCGCCAGCGCACCCGGGGAAGGAAAAGAGACCCAGTACTTC.

Concerning this clone itself: Possible read error: a much larger clone is one base away. The rearrangement joins TRBV6-5 to TRBJ2-7; 7 positions match TRBD2. The germline V gene encodes CDR1 MNHEY and CDR2 SVGAGI. V shed 6 bases, J shed 6 bases, and the junction held 8 bases outside the gene matches. The CDR3 extends over 13 amino acids. The CDR3, as DNA: TGTGCCAGCAGCCTAAGCGGGGTAGTCGAGCAGTACTTC. It is translated as CASSLSGVVEQYF.

This chain uses TRBV20-1 with TRBJ2-7; D gene uncertain. The CDR3 extends over 11 amino acids. Germline loops: CDR1 DFQATT, CDR2 SNEGSKA (reference sequence). V was pared by 3 bases and J by 4 bases, with 7 bases between. The CDR3 is CSARLKYEQYF. The CDR3, as DNA: TGCAGTGCTAGGTTAAAGTACGAGCAGTACTTC.

The chain carries TRBV6-6 and TRBJ2-5; D gene unclear. This CDR3 is built from 13 residues. V was trimmed by 5 bases and J by 4 bases, leaving 11 bases between them. Germline V CDR1 and CDR2: MNHNY, SVGAGI (reference sequence). CDR3 loop: CASSPRHLETQYF. CDR3 DNA: TGTGCCAGCAGTCCACGACACCTAGAGACCCAGTACTTC.

A few counts support this clone. The rearrangement uses TRBV30 and TRBJ2-3; D is ambiguous. With 5 bases removed from V and 4 bases from J, the gap between germline ends came to 16 bases. This CDR3 region has 14 residues. CDR1 and CDR2 (germline): GTSNPN, SVGIG (reference sequence). CDR3 nucleotides: TGTGCCTGGGCAAAGAGGAGCTCGCCAGATACGCAGTATTTT. Encoded protein: CAWAKRSSPDTQYF. The full variable domain, rest sourced from reference TRBV30 and TRBJ2-3, is SQTIHQWPATLVQPVGSPLSLECTVEGTSNPNLYWYRQAAGRGLQLLFYSVGIGQISSEVPQNLSASRPQDRQFILSSKKLLLSDSGFYLCAWAKRSSPDTQYFGPGTRLTVL.

This chain joins TRBV2 and TRBJ1-1; D is ambiguous. V was shortened by 4 bases and J by 5 bases, with 8 bases between the two germline ends. Germline CDR1 SNHLY, CDR2 FYNNEI. There are 12 residues in the CDR3. The CDR3 loop is CASSARVTEAFF. The CDR3, as DNA: TGTGCCAGCAGTGCAAGGGTTACTGAAGCTTTCTTT.

This chain links TRBV28 with TRBJ2-7; D is tentatively TRBD1 or TRBD2 (5 bases each). There are 12 residues in the CDR3. Trimming removed 7 bases from V and 12 bases from J, with 19 bases in between. CDR1 MDHEN and CDR2 SYDVKM come from the germline V gene. CDR3 amino acids: CASTTPGLRPYF. The CDR3 nucleotides are TGTGCCAGCACCACCCCGGGGCTACGCCCGTACTTC.

This chain connects TRBV5-1 to TRBJ1-2; D gene unclear. Germline V gene data show CDR1 as SGHRS and CDR2 as YFSETQ. V was cut by 0 bases and J by 7 bases, with 13 bases left in between. This CDR3 region has 14 residues. The CDR3 sequence: CASSLVSGGGGYTF. The CDR3 DNA follows: TGCGCCAGCAGCTTGGTATCCGGCGGCGGTGGCTACACCTTC.

The V call is TRBV5-4, the J call TRBJ2-4, with 7 bases fitting TRBD1. The CDR3 loop spans 16 amino acids. V trimming: 4 bases; J trimming: 6 bases; junction bases outside the gene matches: 13. CDR1 and CDR2 (germline): SGHNT, YYREEE (reference sequence). This chain's CDR3 is CASSKKGARLINIQYF. CDR3 nucleotides: TGTGCCAGCAGCAAAAAGGGGGCCCGGCTCATAAACATTCAGTACTTC.

V gene TRBV28 combines with J gene TRBJ2-2; TRBD1 aligns across 7 bases. The CDR3 is 13 residues long. The germline CDR1 and CDR2 sequences are MDHEN and SYDVKM. V lost 7 bases and J lost 9; bases outside the gene matches: 8. CDR3 in DNA: TGTGCCAGCACTGACAGGGCCGACTGGGAGCTGTTTTTT. Translating gives CASTDRADWELFF.